The rows below give T cell receptor beta chains drawn from one sample of a study of blood T cell repertoires in COVID-19. The table came from immunoSEQ multiplex PCR; TCRdb's copy has only in-frame clones and leaves some out. Of 150,000 to 200,000 clones listed, about 83% are singletons. Input material: peripheral blood. The receptors come from a human donor in a cohort sampled during active COVID-19. The CDR3 runs from the conserved cysteine through the conserved F or W. A D gene is named only where the DNA matches it firmly.

j_call v_call d_call cdr3_aa
TRBJ1-2 TRBV7-2 . CASSPISVGGQSVPYGYTF
TRBJ2-1 TRBV11-3 . CASSPESLYNEQFF
TRBJ1-4 TRBV9 TRBD1 CASTFTQGAGEKLFF
TRBJ2-7 TRBV27 TRBD2 CASSLVGLAVYEQYF
TRBJ2-5 TRBV24-1 . CATSDSSAGGETQYF
TRBJ2-7 TRBV7-9 TRBD1 CASSFPGQGVYEQYF
TRBJ1-1 TRBV4-1 . CASSQDRDWVTEAFF
TRBJ2-1 TRBV6-5 TRBD1 CASRETGKGYNEQFF
TRBJ2-1 TRBV3-1/TRBV3-2 . CASSPNRDEQFF
TRBJ2-7 TRBV15 TRBD2 CATSREWRGVDYEQYF
TRBJ2-7 TRBV19 TRBD2 CASSIGGSSVEQYF
TRBJ2-5 TRBV7-9 TRBD2 CASSPGRLAGDRETQYF
TRBJ2-7 TRBV9 TRBD1 CASSVGQGTYEQYF
TRBJ2-7 TRBV7-2 . CASSSTLYEQYF
TRBJ1-1 TRBV9 TRBD1 CASSDRQGGNTEAFF
TRBJ1-5 TRBV11-3 . CASSLDFPGGGNQPQHF
TRBJ2-5 TRBV18 TRBD1 CASSDREWTQYF
TRBJ1-6 TRBV25-1 . CASSEGGTALHF
TRBJ1-2 TRBV11-2 . CASTSAGFYGYTF
TRBJ2-1 TRBV7-2 TRBD2 CASSPKGGGSRSSYNEQFF
TRBJ1-3 TRBV3-1/TRBV3-2 TRBD1 CASSQGQGERNTIYF
TRBJ1-3 TRBV5-8 TRBD1 CASSLDRSSGNTIYF
TRBJ2-7 TRBV7-9 TRBD1 CASSPQGITNEQYF
TRBJ2-7 TRBV5-6 TRBD1 CASSWGQGNYEQYF
TRBJ1-1 TRBV6-2/TRBV6-3 . CASSYGRGRVDTEAFF
TRBJ2-2 TRBV5-1 TRBD1 CASSFTGETGELFF
TRBJ2-5 TRBV6-4 TRBD2 CASSESTSGGQETQYF
TRBJ1-4 TRBV2 . CASSEQEKLFF
TRBJ2-7 TRBV9 . CASSVGPTPLEQYF
TRBJ2-5 TRBV5-1 TRBD2 CASSFGLAEQETQYF
TRBJ2-3 TRBV11-1 TRBD2 CASSPTGAGGQDTQYF
TRBJ2-7 TRBV5-6 TRBD2 CASSLGVSGGRSVYEQYF
TRBJ2-7 TRBV4-3 . CASSRRTGSEQYF
TRBJ2-6 TRBV5-8 . CASLRTGYGANVLTF
TRBJ1-1 TRBV7-2 . CATGDRRRLNTEAFF
TRBJ1-1 TRBV27 TRBD1 CASSPGTVNTEAFF
TRBJ1-3 TRBV6-5 . CASSKEGGWGNTIYF
TRBJ2-1 TRBV7-3 TRBD2 CASSLIAGGTYNEQFF
TRBJ2-1 TRBV27 TRBD2 CASSLYPLAGGINEQFF
TRBJ1-2 TRBV9 . CASSVAQGGGYTF
TRBJ1-1 TRBV7-2 . CASSTQGNSLEAFF
TRBJ1-2 TRBV5-5 TRBD1 CASSPGTGNYGYTF